This entry features one T cell receptor beta chain sequence. Its antigen remains unknown. CDR1 and CDR2 (germline): MNHEY, SMNVEV (reference sequence). This CDR3 has 16 amino acids. With 5 bases clipped from V and 0 bases from J, the junction kept 6 bases outside the gene matches. Patients had chemo-refractory metastatic non-small-cell lung cancer and received focal radiation plus CTLA-4 blockade that used ipilimumab. The source of the sample is a study of radiotherapy plus CTLA-4 blockade in lung cancer. Regarding the study as a whole: After treatment with radiotherapy plus ipilimumab, TCR clones that came from the tumor expanded in blood.

The protocol was immunoSEQ multiplex PCR, while the TCRdb copy is restricted to in-frame clones and leaves out a portion. Of about 95,000 clones detected, more than 75% appear once; the ten largest clones hold 3% to 3.5%. V and J are TRBV27 and TRBJ2-7; 11 bases agree with TRBD2. The sample was peripheral blood, taken from a patient treated with radiotherapy plus ipilimumab. The TCR sequence derives from a human donor with non-small cell lung cancer who had a partial response to radiotherapy plus ipilimumab. CDR3 region: CASSVLAGGTSYEQYF. The DNA for the CDR3 is TGTGCCAGCAGTGTCCTAGCGGGGGGCACCTCCTACGAGCAGTACTTC.